A selection of T cell receptor beta chains follows, all from one sample in a study of radiation and T cells in renal cell carcinoma. Sequenced by immunoSEQ multiplex PCR; TCRdb stores in-frame clones only, minus some. The table records around 9,000 clones, roughly 65% of them present only once. Here the sequenced sample was tumor tissue, taken from a patient whose treatment included radiotherapy and nephrectomy. These receptors were taken from a woman aged 45-65 years with renal cell carcinoma. Both conserved end residues are part of each CDR3. The D gene is left open where the match is weak. Rows may omit the clone size; those that give it use once, few, many or a size class.

d_call,j_call,clone_size,v_call,cdr3_nt,cdr3_aa
.,TRBJ2-1,.,TRBV6-4,TGTGCCAGCAGTGCGGGAGAGGCCTACAATGAGCAGTTCTTC,CASSAGEAYNEQFF
.,TRBJ1-5,.,TRBV6-5,TGTGCCAGCAACGACAGACCGAATCAGCCCCAGCATTTT,CASNDRPNQPQHF
.,TRBJ2-5,few,TRBV5-1,TGCGCCAGCAGCTTAACTCGGACCGCCGACAGTGGGGGTACCCAGTACTTC,CASSLTRTADSGGTQYF
TRBD2,TRBJ2-1,.,TRBV6-1,TGTGCCAGTGGGACTAGCGGGAGGGGCGGGGAATTCTTC,CASGTSGRGGEFF
TRBD1,TRBJ2-2,.,TRBV6-4,TGTGCCAGCAGTCCGGCGACAGGGGGATTGGTCGGGGAGCTGTTTTTT,CASSPATGGLVGELFF
.,TRBJ1-1,.,TRBV14,TGTGCCAGCAGCATCAGGGGATACGCCCTAGAAGCTTTCTTT,CASSIRGYALEAFF
.,TRBJ2-1,.,TRBV23-1,TGCGCCAGCAGTCAAGGGGCATATGAGCAGTTCTTC,CASSQGAYEQFF
TRBD2,TRBJ2-5,.,TRBV7-2,TGTGCCAGCACCCCGTATGGGACTAGCGGGGCCCTCGCTGAGACCCAGTACTTC,CASTPYGTSGALAETQYF
TRBD1,TRBJ2-3,.,TRBV7-9,TGTGCCAGCAGCGCCGGACAGGGAGCAGATACGCAGTATTTT,CASSAGQGADTQYF
TRBD1,TRBJ2-4,.,TRBV27,TGTGCCAGCAGTGGGACAGACCACCTTCTAGCCAAAAACATTCAGTACTTC,CASSGTDHLLAKNIQYF
TRBD1,TRBJ1-2,few,TRBV27,TGTGCCAGCAGTCCCTCCAGGACAGGGGGTAAGGGTGGCTACACCTTC,CASSPSRTGGKGGYTF
TRBD1,TRBJ2-5,.,TRBV5-5,TGTGCCAGCAGCACCACCGGGACAGTCCAAGAGACCCAGTACTTC,CASSTTGTVQETQYF
.,TRBJ1-4,.,TRBV7-9,TGTGCCAGCAGCCAACCGGATGACAAACTGTTTTTT,CASSQPDDKLFF
.,TRBJ2-7,few,TRBV5-5,TGTGCCAGCAGCGGGGGGGACAGACCTCACTACGAGCAGTACTTC,CASSGGDRPHYEQYF
TRBD1,TRBJ1-2,.,TRBV5-1,TGCGCCAGCAGCACAGGACAGGGGGAGGTCTATGGCTACACCTTC,CASSTGQGEVYGYTF
.,TRBJ1-5,.,TRBV10-3,TGTGCCATCAGTGAGAACCCCCCCCAGGCCTATAGCAATCAGCCCCAGCATTTT,CAISENPPQAYSNQPQHF
.,TRBJ2-2,.,TRBV28,TGTGCCAGCAGTGCCACAGGGTTTAACACCGGGGAGCTGTTTTTT,CASSATGFNTGELFF
.,TRBJ1-1,.,TRBV6-5,TGTGCCAGCGGGACACCTGCTGAAGCTTTCTTT,CASGTPAEAFF
.,TRBJ1-3,few,TRBV2,TGTGCCAGCAGTGAAGCGCAGGAACCGGGACGCTCCTCTGGAAACACCATATATTTT,CASSEAQEPGRSSGNTIYF
TRBD1,TRBJ1-1,once,TRBV18,TGTGCCAGCTCACGGGGACAGGGCCTTGACACTGAAGCTTTCTTT,CASSRGQGLDTEAFF
.,TRBJ1-5,.,TRBV28,TGTGCCAGCAGTTTATTGGGGGCGGGTAGCAATCAGCCCCAGCATTTT,CASSLLGAGSNQPQHF
TRBD2,TRBJ2-7,.,TRBV9,TGTGCCAGCAGCGCTGAGCGGGGGACCTCCTACGAGCAGTACTTC,CASSAERGTSYEQYF
.,TRBJ2-3,.,TRBV11-1,TGTGCCAGCAGCTTAGTTAACGGGGGCGAAGATACGCAGTATTTT,CASSLVNGGEDTQYF
.,TRBJ1-4,.,TRBV28,TGTGCCAGCACCCCGACCCTGGGGGCAACTAATGAAAAACTGTTTTTT,CASTPTLGATNEKLFF
.,TRBJ1-5,.,TRBV28,TGTGCCAGCAGTCCGCGGGACGGGAACAATCAGCCCCAGCATTTT,CASSPRDGNNQPQHF
.,TRBJ1-2,few,TRBV6-1,TGTGCCAGCACCATCTCTCCGGAGGGGGGCGGCTACACCTTC,CASTISPEGGGYTF
.,TRBJ2-7,medium-sized,TRBV7-9,TGTGCCAGCAGCTCGGCGACCTCCTACGAGCAGTACTTC,CASSSATSYEQYF
TRBD2,TRBJ2-3,.,TRBV27,TGTGCCAGCAGTAGACTAGCGGGGGGTACAGATACGCAGTATTTT,CASSRLAGGTDTQYF
.,TRBJ1-2,.,TRBV4-3,TGCGCCAGCAGCCGCCTAGGGGGGGTTCCCTTTTATGGCTACACCTTC,CASSRLGGVPFYGYTF
.,TRBJ2-1,.,TRBV10-3,TGTGCCAGCAGTTACATAGCCGGGGGTGAGCAGTTCTTC,CASSYIAGGEQFF
TRBD1,TRBJ1-5,.,TRBV19,TGTGCCAGTAGTACGCCACCTCTATCCGGGACAGGGGGAGGTCAGCCCCAGCATTTT,CASSTPPLSGTGGGQPQHF
.,TRBJ1-4,.,TRBV6-1,TGTGCCGGCTTGGGGGTCGGGGAGGAAAAACTGTTTTTT,CAGLGVGEEKLFF
.,TRBJ1-2,.,TRBV5-8,TGTGCCAGCAGCCCGGTTCCCTGGTTCTTAGGTGGCTACACCTTC,CASSPVPWFLGGYTF
TRBD1,TRBJ2-7,.,TRBV29-1,TGCAGCGTTGGGGGACAGGGATCTTACGAGCAGTACTTC,CSVGGQGSYEQYF
.,TRBJ1-2,few,TRBV7-2,TGTGCCAGCAGAAACGCTCCTAACACGGCCTATGGCTACACCTTC,CASRNAPNTAYGYTF
.,TRBJ1-2,.,TRBV12-5,TGTGCTAGTGGTTTGGTGGACTCCTCCCTACGGCGGGATGGCTACACCTTC,CASGLVDSSLRRDGYTF
TRBD1,TRBJ2-7,.,TRBV4-2,TGTGCCAGCAGCTTCCCGGGGACAGGGGAAAACGAGCAGTACTTC,CASSFPGTGENEQYF
.,TRBJ2-1,.,TRBV7-8,TGTGCCAGCAGCTCCGAGGAGTTGAGTGAGCAGTTCTTC,CASSSEELSEQFF
TRBD1,TRBJ1-2,medium-sized,TRBV18,TGTGCCAGCTCGGTGAGACAGGGAGGAGTGATAGATGGCTACACCTTC,CASSVRQGGVIDGYTF
.,TRBJ1-1,medium-sized,TRBV11-2,TGTGCCAGCAGCTTTGCTCGTGAAGCTTTCTTT,CASSFAREAFF
TRBD2,TRBJ2-7,.,TRBV27,TGTGCCACGATGCGCGCTAGCGGCTCCTACGAGCAGTACTTC,CATMRASGSYEQYF
.,TRBJ1-1,.,TRBV27,TGTGCCAGCAGTCAGCCGGGTCTGAACACTGAAGCTTTCTTT,CASSQPGLNTEAFF
.,TRBJ2-1,.,TRBV21-1,TGTGCCAGCAGCAATTCGCGGCTAGCGGGGTTCCTCTCCTACAATGAGCAGTTCTTC,CASSNSRLAGFLSYNEQFF
.,TRBJ1-2,few,TRBV7-2,TGTGCCAGCAGCCCGGTTCCCTGGTTCTTAGGTGGCTACACCTTC,CASSPVPWFLGGYTF
.,TRBJ1-6,.,TRBV19,TGTGCCAGTAGGCGGACAGAAAACTCCAATTCACCCCTCCACTTT,CASRRTENSNSPLHF
.,TRBJ2-2,.,TRBV11-2,TGTGCCAGCAGCTTAAATCCGGGCAACACCGGGGAGCTGTTTTTT,CASSLNPGNTGELFF
.,TRBJ1-3,.,TRBV7-2,TGTGCCAGCAGCTTAGGGAGCCAGGGCCCCTCTGGAAACACCATATATTTT,CASSLGSQGPSGNTIYF
.,TRBJ1-1,few,TRBV14,TGTGCCAGCAGCCAGAACACTGAAGCTTTCTTT,CASSQNTEAFF
.,TRBJ2-1,once,TRBV5-4,TGTGCCAGCAGCTTGGCCCTTACTAGCCCTGAGCAGTTCTTC,CASSLALTSPEQFF
TRBD1,TRBJ2-3,few,TRBV7-3,TGTGCCAGCAGCTTGACAGGGGGCAAAGATACGCAGTATTTT,CASSLTGGKDTQYF
.,TRBJ1-3,.,TRBV4-2,TGTGCCAGCAGCCAATCAGGGGAAACTGTAAGTTCTGGAAACACCATATATTTT,CASSQSGETVSSGNTIYF
.,TRBJ1-2,.,TRBV7-1,TGTGCCAGCAGCTTGAAAGGGTATGGCTACACCTTC,CASSLKGYGYTF
TRBD2,TRBJ2-7,.,TRBV18,TGTGCCAGCTCACCCCCCCTAGCGGGGGGATCCTACGAGCAGTACTTC,CASSPPLAGGSYEQYF
.,TRBJ2-1,.,TRBV21-1,TGTGCCAGCACCCGGGGCCAGGCGGAGTCCTCCTACAATGAGCAGTTCTTC,CASTRGQAESSYNEQFF
.,TRBJ1-2,few,TRBV7-2,TGTGCCAGCAGCTTAGGGATGGGGCTCCCAAGGGATGGCTACACCTTC,CASSLGMGLPRDGYTF
.,TRBJ2-5,few,TRBV15,TGTGCCACCAGCAGGGGTGCAGGGTGGGAGACCCAGTACTTC,CATSRGAGWETQYF